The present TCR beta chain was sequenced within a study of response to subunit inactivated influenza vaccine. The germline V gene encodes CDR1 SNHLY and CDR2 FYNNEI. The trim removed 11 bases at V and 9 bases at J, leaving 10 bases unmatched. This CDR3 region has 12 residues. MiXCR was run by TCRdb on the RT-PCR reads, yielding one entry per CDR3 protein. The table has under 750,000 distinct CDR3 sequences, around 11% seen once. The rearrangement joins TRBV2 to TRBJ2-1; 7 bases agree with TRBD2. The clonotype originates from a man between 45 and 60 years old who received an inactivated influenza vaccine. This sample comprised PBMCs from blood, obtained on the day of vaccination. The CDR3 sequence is CARRIERGEQFF. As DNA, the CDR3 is TGTGCCCGCCGGATTGAGCGGGGTGAGCAGTTCTTC.